One sample yielded the 23 T cell receptor beta chains listed below, sequenced in a study of T cell responses to AZD1222 COVID-19 vaccine. Only in-frame clones appear in the TCRdb table, and some are missing; sequencing was by immunoSEQ multiplex PCR. This table has 100,000 to 150,000 clones, roughly 88% appearing once. Here the sequenced sample was peripheral blood, taken on day 0 of MenACWY control vaccination. The receptor set was obtained from an adult in good health.

This chain connects TRBV11-1 to TRBJ1-1; D is possibly TRBD1 (6 bases). Germline CDR1 is SGHAT and CDR2 is FQDESV (reference sequence). This CDR3 spans 14 amino acids. With 5 bases removed from V and 4 bases from J, the gap between germline ends came to 14 bases. This CDR3 reads CASSVQGRATEAFF. DNA of the CDR3: TGTGCCAGCAGCGTACAGGGACGCGCCACTGAAGCTTTCTTT.

The genes are TRBV30 and TRBJ1-5; 7 nucleotides line up with TRBD1. V was pared by 2 bases and J by 3 bases, with 7 bases of the junction left unmatched. From germline, CDR1 is GTSNPN and CDR2 SVGIG (reference sequence). The CDR3 loop spans 15 amino acids. The CDR3, as DNA: TGTGCCTGGAGTCTTAGGGACAGCCCCAATCAGCCCCAGCATTTT. Translated: CAWSLRDSPNQPQHF. Full variable domain (outside the CDR3, taken from reference TRBV30 and TRBJ1-5): SQTIHQWPATLVQPVGSPLSLECTVEGTSNPNLYWYRQAAGRGLQLLFYSVGIGQISSEVPQNLSASRPQDRQFILSSKKLLLSDSGFYLCAWSLRDSPNQPQHFGDGTRLSIL.

The chain joins TRBV28 to TRBJ2-1; D may be TRBD1 (5 bases). Trimming took 3 bases from V and 4 from J, leaving 13 bases between them. The CDR3 runs 15 residues. Germline V gene sequence: CDR1 MDHEN, CDR2 SYDVKM. The CDR3 spells CASSLSQGGYNEQFF. The CDR3 DNA sequence: TGTGCCAGCAGTTTGAGTCAGGGTGGGTACAATGAGCAGTTCTTC.

The J gene is TRBJ2-7, the V gene TRBV7-9, with D perhaps given as TRBD1 or TRBD2 (6 bases each). CDR3 length: 15 residues. Deletions cut 1 base from V and 7 bases from J, with 17 bases between. CDR1 is SEHNR and CDR2 is FQNEAQ in the germline V gene (reference sequence). The CDR3 DNA is TGTGCCAGCAGCTTAGGACGGGGGCTGATGAGGGAGCAGTACTTC. This encodes CASSLGRGLMREQYF.

This clone was observed a single time. V and J are TRBV3-1 (or the pseudogene TRBV3-2) and TRBJ2-1; 9 bases map to TRBD1. CDR1 LGHDT and CDR2 YNNKEL come from the germline V gene (reference sequence). This CDR3 spans 17 amino acids. V was clipped by 4 bases and J by 0 bases; unmatched bases: 7. The CDR3 loop reads CASSPRDRVGSYNEQFF. As DNA, the CDR3 is TGTGCCAGCAGCCCCCGGGACAGGGTGGGCTCCTACAATGAGCAGTTCTTC.

This clone was counted between two and nine times. The chain has TRBV4-3 and TRBJ1-2; D perhaps matches TRBD1 (5 bases). Germline CDR1 LGHNA, CDR2 YSLEER. CDR3 length equals 15 residues. Trimming removed 1 base from V and 4 bases from J, with 13 bases in between. The CDR3 is CASSQGVGVAYGYTF. The CDR3 DNA follows: TGCGCCAGCAGCCAAGGAGTGGGGGTGGCCTATGGCTACACCTTC.

This sequence joins TRBV3-1 (or the pseudogene TRBV3-2) and TRBJ1-3, with 9 positions matching TRBD1. The CDR3 is 14 amino acids. V shed 1 base, J shed 12 bases, and the junction held 7 bases outside the gene matches. The germline V gene encodes CDR1 LGHDT and CDR2 YNNKEL (reference sequence). As DNA, the CDR3 is TGTGCCAGCAGCCAAGCTGGGACAGGGACAATCATATATTTT. Translated, it gives CASSQAGTGTIIYF.

The rearrangement links TRBV28 to TRBJ1-5, with D perhaps matching TRBD1 (6 bases). Trimming pared 4 bases from V and 0 bases from J, leaving 16 bases between. Germline CDR1 reads MDHEN; CDR2 reads SYDVKM. This CDR3 spans 17 amino acids. DNA of the CDR3: TGTGCCAGCAGTTCCCAACGGGGGGGCGATAGCAATCAGCCCCAGCATTTT. Protein: CASSSQRGGDSNQPQHF.

This chain uses TRBV2 with TRBJ2-7, with D perhaps matching TRBD2 (5 bases). Per germline, CDR1 SNHLY and CDR2 FYNNEI. The V and J ends lost 0 bases and 2 bases respectively, with 11 bases between them. CDR3 length equals 15 residues. The CDR3 is CASSEAPAETYEQYF. CDR3 nucleotide sequence: TGTGCCAGCAGTGAAGCGCCAGCGGAAACCTACGAGCAGTACTTC. Combining the CDR3 with reference TRBV2 and TRBJ2-7 gives the whole variable domain EPEVTQTPSHQVTQMGQEVILRCVPISNHLYFYWYRQILGQKVEFLVSFYNNEISEKSEIFDDQFSVERPDGSNFTLKIRSTKLEDSAMYFCASSEAPAETYEQYFGPGTRLTVT.

This chain uses TRBV4-1 with TRBJ1-1, with TRBD1 matching 7 bases. The V gene's germline CDR1 is MGHRA and CDR2 YSYEKL. CDR3 length: 15 amino acids. J was trimmed by 4 bases and V by 1 base; bases with no gene match: 6. Written as DNA, the CDR3 is TGCGCCAGCAGCCAAGTTAGGGGGCAGGCCACTGAAGCTTTCTTT. As protein: CASSQVRGQATEAFF.

The chain uses TRBV9 and TRBJ2-5, with D unclear. The germline V gene encodes CDR1 SGDLS and CDR2 YYNGEE. The V end lost 0 bases, the J end lost 3 bases, and 6 bases lay between the germline ends. The CDR3 covers 13 residues. The CDR3 region is CASSVDRKETQYF. CDR3 bases: TGTGCCAGCAGCGTAGATCGAAAAGAGACCCAGTACTTC.

The rearrangement links TRBV5-6 to TRBJ2-4, with D possibly TRBD2 on 6 matching bases. Trimming pared 0 bases from V and 9 bases from J, leaving 16 bases between. Looked up from germline, CDR1 is SGHDT and CDR2 is YYEEEE. The CDR3 is 15 amino acids. As DNA, the CDR3 is TGTGCCAGCAGCTTGGGGCTCGGCATGCGGGGCATTCAGTACTTC. This encodes CASSLGLGMRGIQYF. Based on the CDR3 plus reference TRBV5-6 and TRBJ2-4, the full variable domain is DAGVTQSPTHLIKTRGQQVTLRCSPKSGHDTVSWYQQALGQGPQFIFQYYEEEERQRGNFPDRFSGHQFPNYSSELNVNALLLGDSALYLCASSLGLGMRGIQYFGAGTRLSVL.

This chain connects TRBV5-1 to TRBJ1-1, with D unclear. V dropped 4 bases and J dropped 1 base, with 11 bases sitting between them. Germline values: CDR1 SGHRS, CDR2 YFSETQ. The CDR3 extends over 14 amino acids. CDR3 residues: CASSIRTANTEAFF. Written as DNA, the CDR3 is TGCGCCAGCAGCATCCGGACCGCGAACACTGAAGCTTTCTTT.

The rearrangement links TRBV19 to TRBJ2-1, with D unclear. Germline CDR1 LNHDA, CDR2 SQIVND (reference sequence). The germline V and J ends were trimmed by 5 bases and 4 bases, with 33 bases remaining between them. The CDR3 extends over 21 amino acids. The CDR3 coding sequence is TGTGCCAGTAGTCCCCGTTACGCACACCCTTTAGAGAGAGATAAGTACAATGAGCAGTTCTTC. It translates to CASSPRYAHPLERDKYNEQFF.

V and J are TRBV4-3 and TRBJ1-1, with 8 bases matching TRBD1. V trimming: 2 bases; J trimming: 5 bases; junction bases outside the gene matches: 10. The CDR3 totals 16 residues. The germline V gene has CDR1 LGHNA and CDR2 YSLEER. CDR3 sequence reads: CASSQRTTGGTTEAFF. CDR3 nucleotides: TGCGCCAGCAGCCAACGTACAACAGGGGGAACTACTGAAGCTTTCTTT.

The chain couples TRBV29-1 to TRBJ2-5; D is unclear. The V end was cut by 6 bases, the J end by 4 bases, with 12 bases between. CDR1 and CDR2 from the germline V gene are SQVTM and ANQGSEA. This CDR3 is 12 amino acids long. CDR3 coding DNA: TGCAGCGTCGCCCCGGGCACAGAGACCCAGTACTTC. It codes for CSVAPGTETQYF.

CDR3 sequence: CASSPDRGNSPLHF. The CDR3 DNA reads as TGTGCCAGCAGTCCCGACAGGGGAAATTCACCCCTCCACTTT. V is TRBV7-9 and J is TRBJ1-6; 8 bases agree with TRBD1. CDR3 length: 14 residues. The junction had 5 bases not matched to a gene; V was cut back by 6 bases and J by 7 bases. The germline V gene has CDR1 SEHNR and CDR2 FQNEAQ (reference sequence). Combining the CDR3 with reference TRBV7-9 and TRBJ1-6 gives the whole variable domain DTGVSQNPRHKITKRGQNVTFRCDPISEHNRLYWYRQTLGQGPEFLTYFQNEAQLEKSRLLSDRFSAERPKGSFSTLEIQRTEQGDSAMYLCASSPDRGNSPLHFGNGTRLTVT.

The CDR3 DNA reads TGTGCCAGCAGCCAAACTAGCGGGGGGGCCCCTGAGCAGTTCTTC. Translating it yields CASSQTSGGAPEQFF. The chain employs TRBV3-1 (or the pseudogene TRBV3-2) and TRBJ2-1; 13 nucleotides line up with TRBD2. There are 15 residues in the CDR3. From germline, CDR1 is LGHDT and CDR2 YNNKEL (reference sequence). The V gene end was trimmed by 2 bases and the J gene end by 9 bases; junction bases not matched to a gene: 4.

This clone was detected once. This sequence joins TRBV19 and TRBJ2-1; 8 bases are a match to TRBD1. The CDR3 extends over 17 amino acids. CDR1 is LNHDA and CDR2 is SQIVND in the germline V gene (reference sequence). J lost 4 bases, V lost 0 bases, and 8 bases had no gene match. CDR3 bases: TGTGCCAGTAGTATAGATTGGCAGGGGGCAGGTTACAATGAGCAGTTCTTC. Translating it yields CASSIDWQGAGYNEQFF.

The V call is TRBV27, the J call TRBJ2-1; no clear D gene. V was clipped by 4 bases and J by 12 bases, with 13 bases between them. Germline loops: CDR1 MNHEY, CDR2 SMNVEV (reference sequence). The CDR3 totals 12 residues. CDR3 DNA: TGTGCCAGCAGTTCTAATGGGGTTCGGCAGTTCTTC. Encoded protein: CASSSNGVRQFF.

The chain employs TRBV7-8 and TRBJ1-4; TRBD1 matches at 8 bases. This CDR3 contains 14 residues. The germline V gene encodes CDR1 SGHVS and CDR2 FQNEAQ. V trimming: 2 bases; J trimming: 8 bases; junction bases outside the gene matches: 4. The CDR3 is CASSLNSGGEKLFF. In nucleotides, the CDR3 is TGTGCCAGCAGCTTAAATTCAGGGGGCGAAAAACTGTTTTTT.

J is TRBJ2-1 and V is TRBV6-1; TRBD1 agrees at 8 bases. V trimming: 4 bases; J trimming: 4 bases; junction bases outside the gene matches: 9. Germline V gene lookup returns CDR1 MNHNS and CDR2 SASEGT. The CDR3 totals 16 residues. CDR3 DNA sequence: TGTGCCAGCAGTGTTCAACAGGGGGGTGGATACAATGAGCAGTTCTTC. It codes for CASSVQQGGGYNEQFF.

V and J are TRBV19 and TRBJ2-5; D unclear. The CDR3 totals 13 residues. Germline V gives CDR1 LNHDA, CDR2 SQIVND (reference sequence). V lost 5 bases, J lost 1 base, and 8 bases lay in between. The CDR3 sequence: CASSSVTQETQYF. CDR3 nucleotides: TGTGCCAGTAGTTCCGTAACCCAAGAGACCCAGTACTTC.